A single sample is the source of the 7 T cell receptor beta chains below, sequenced in a study of blood T cell repertoires in COVID-19. Sequencing was performed with immunoSEQ multiplex PCR; in TCRdb, only in-frame clones are kept and a portion is missing. Among hundreds of thousands of clones listed, roughly 86% were seen once. Sequencing input: peripheral blood. The receptor source for this set is a woman in her thirties with COVID-19, enrolled during active disease.

The V gene is TRBV5-1, the J gene TRBJ2-5, with TRBD2 identical over 10 bases. J gave up 8 bases and V 4 bases, and 11 bases lay outside the gene matches. The CDR3 is 15 residues long. Germline CDR1 and CDR2: SGHRS and YFSETQ. This CDR3 reads CASSGEGLAGETQYF. DNA for the CDR3: TGCGCCAGCAGCGGAGAGGGCCTAGCGGGAGAAACCCAGTACTTC.

The CDR3 DNA follows: TGTGCCAGCTCACCTGGTCGGAGCGGGGCCCAGGATGAGCAGTTCTTC. As protein: CASSPGRSGAQDEQFF. The J gene is TRBJ2-1, the V gene TRBV18; 7 bases align to TRBD2. Germline trimming cut 3 bases from V and 8 bases from J; bases unmatched to any gene: 13. CDR3 size: 16 residues. CDR1 is KGHSH, CDR2 LQKENI, per germline.

The chain combines TRBV19 with TRBJ2-2; possible D gene TRBD1, 6 bases. This CDR3 is built from 15 residues. The germline CDR1 and CDR2 sequences are LNHDA and SQIVND (reference sequence). The V end lost 3 bases, the J end lost 0 bases, and 8 bases lay between the germline ends. This CDR3 is CASSIAGANTGELFF. In DNA form, the CDR3 reads TGTGCCAGTAGTATCGCAGGGGCGAACACCGGGGAGCTGTTTTTT.

The V call is TRBV7-2, the J call TRBJ1-3, with TRBD1 as a possible D gene (5 bases). Looked up from germline, CDR1 is SGHTA and CDR2 is FQGNSA. The V end was cut by 2 bases, the J end by 3 bases, with 11 bases between. This CDR3 region has 15 residues. For the CDR3, the DNA is TGTGCCAGCAGCTTATGGGCCGGGGGTGGAAACACCATATATTTT. This encodes CASSLWAGGGNTIYF.

The chain combines TRBV6-6 with TRBJ1-4, with TRBD1 identical over 11 bases. The V gene's germline CDR1 is MNHNY and CDR2 SVGAGI (reference sequence). Losses at the gene ends were 6 bases for V and 8 bases for J; bases not matched to a gene: 5. The CDR3 length is 14 residues. CDR3 nucleotides: TGTGCCAGCAGGCCCGGGACAGGGGGAGAAAAACTGTTTTTT. This translates into CASRPGTGGEKLFF.

The rearrangement links TRBV4-1 to TRBJ2-1, with D possibly TRBD1 on 7 matching bases. The CDR3 sequence is 18 residues long. V lost 4 bases and J 7 bases, leaving 26 bases between the germline ends. Looked up from germline, CDR1 is MGHRA and CDR2 is YSYEKL. CDR3 in amino acids: CASSPLGGAGGQLNEQFF. DNA for the CDR3: TGCGCCAGCAGCCCCTTGGGGGGCGCAGGGGGACAATTGAATGAGCAGTTCTTC.

The gene calls are TRBV9 and TRBJ1-4; 11 nucleotides agree with TRBD1. After removal of 0 bases from V and 7 bases from J, the junction contained 2 bases not matched to a gene. The length of the CDR3 is 15 residues. Germline V gene lookup returns CDR1 SGDLS and CDR2 YYNGEE. As DNA, the CDR3 is TGTGCCAGCAGCGTAGAAGGGACAGGGGGTGAAAAACTGTTTTTT. It yields the protein CASSVEGTGGEKLFF. Variable domain in full (rest from reference TRBV9 and TRBJ1-4): DSGVTQTPKHLITATGQRVTLRCSPRSGDLSVYWYQQSLDQGLQFLIQYYNGEERAKGNILERFSAQQFPDLHSELNLSSLELGDSALYFCASSVEGTGGEKLFFGSGTQLSVL.